This TCR beta chain was recovered during a study of cytomegalovirus exposure and HLA in healthy donors. Germline V gives CDR1 SNHLY, CDR2 FYNNEI. V was shortened by 4 bases and J by 7 bases, with 11 bases between the two germline ends. The CDR3 extends over 13 amino acids. PCR employed 60 Vbeta and 13 Jbeta primers. The method was immunoSEQ multiplex PCR; TCRdb's version includes in-frame clones alone and lacks a portion of them. This sample yields about 150,000 clones, of which less than 85% are seen a single time; about 2% belongs to the top ten. The sample was PBMCs. The chain combines TRBV2 with TRBJ2-1; D perhaps matches TRBD2 (6 bases). This clonotype originated in a woman aged 60 to 75 in good health and CMV-seropositive. The CDR3 sequence: CASSGVGGNEQFF. The CDR3, as DNA: TGTGCCAGCAGTGGGGTGGGGGGAAATGAGCAGTTCTTC. The variable domain in full, with the rest retrieved from reference TRBV2 and TRBJ2-1, is EPEVTQTPSHQVTQMGQEVILRCVPISNHLYFYWYRQILGQKVEFLVSFYNNEISEKSEIFDDQFSVERPDGSNFTLKIRSTKLEDSAMYFCASSGVGGNEQFFGPGTRLTVL.